One sample yielded the 13 T cell receptor beta chains listed below, sequenced in a study of response to subunit inactivated influenza vaccine. TCRdb reprocessed the RT-PCR reads with MiXCR, giving one entry per CDR3 protein. The table lists around 750,000 distinct CDR3 sequences, 21% of them singletons, with 10% to 13% in the top ten. Specimen: PBMCs from blood, collected 5 days after vaccination. These receptor sequences come from a man in his fifties who received an inactivated influenza vaccine.

This chain connects TRBV29-1 to TRBJ2-3; D remains ambiguous. Germline assignment: CDR1 SQVTM and CDR2 ANQGSEA. Trimming removed 1 base at V and 5 bases at J, with 22 bases between. The CDR3 has 17 residues. CDR3: CSVEGWVGLPRLDTQYF. The DNA of the CDR3 is TGCAGCGTTGAAGGGTGGGTCGGCCTTCCAAGGTTAGATACGCAGTATTTT.

The chain carries TRBV2 and TRBJ2-1, with 7 bases identical to TRBD1. V shed 7 bases and J 5 bases; nucleotides not matched to a gene: 11. This CDR3 spans 15 amino acids. The germline V gene encodes CDR1 SNHLY and CDR2 FYNNEI. The CDR3 nucleotides read TGTGCCAGCACGCAGTCAGGGGGTCCAAACAATGAGCAGTTCTTC. This codes for CASTQSGGPNNEQFF.

This clonotype showed up just a few times. V and J are TRBV11-2 and TRBJ2-2; 10 bases fit TRBD1. The length of the CDR3 is 15 residues. The V and J ends lost 5 bases and 6 bases, in that order; junction bases with no gene match: 6. CDR1 is SGHAT and CDR2 is FQNNGV in the germline V gene. DNA of the CDR3: TGTGCCAGCAGCCCCCCGACAGGGGGCCCCGGGGAGCTGTTTTTT. Amino acid sequence: CASSPPTGGPGELFF.

This clonotype was detected a few times. The genes are TRBV20-1 and TRBJ2-1; TRBD2 might be the D (6 bases). This CDR3 is 15 amino acids long. Trimming took off 4 bases at V and 0 bases at J, with 13 bases between the two ends. The germline gives CDR1 DFQATT, CDR2 SNEGSKA (reference sequence). CDR3 nucleotides: TGCAGTGCTATATCGTTAGCGGCCTCCTACAATGAGCAGTTCTTC. It encodes CSAISLAASYNEQFF.

This clonotype turned up a few times. V and J are TRBV5-1 and TRBJ1-1, with unresolved D. The CDR3 contains 17 residues. Germline values: CDR1 SGHRS, CDR2 YFSETQ. Trimming took off 4 bases at V and 0 bases at J, with 19 bases between the two ends. The CDR3 spells CASSGPNRVELNTEAFF. CDR3 DNA: TGCGCCAGCAGCGGTCCTAACCGGGTGGAGCTGAACACTGAAGCTTTCTTT.

This clonotype occurred a few times. The V gene is TRBV29-1, the J gene TRBJ2-7; 8 bases align to TRBD2. V shed 7 bases and J 2 bases; nucleotides not matched to a gene: 10. Germline assignment: CDR1 SQVTM and CDR2 ANQGSEA. The length of the CDR3 is 14 residues. The CDR3 is CSAARAGGAYEQYF. DNA of the CDR3: TGCAGCGCCGCTCGGGCGGGGGGTGCCTACGAGCAGTACTTC.

V is TRBV9 and J is TRBJ1-2; D unclear. This CDR3 contains 15 residues. The V and J ends lost 0 bases and 0 bases respectively, with 9 bases between them. Germline CDR1 SGDLS, CDR2 YYNGEE. The CDR3, as DNA: TGTGCCAGCAGCGTAGCTAACTCCGCTAACTATGGCTACACCTTC. It translates to CASSVANSANYGYTF.

Only a few counts were recorded for this clonotype. The chain uses TRBV24-1 and TRBJ2-2; D is possibly TRBD1 (5 bases). Per germline, CDR1 KGHDR and CDR2 SFDVKD. V lost 6 bases, J lost 0 bases, and 10 bases lay in between. There are 15 residues in the CDR3. For the CDR3, the DNA is TGTGCCACCAGTCCCCAGGGTACGAACACCGGGGAGCTGTTTTTT. This codes for CATSPQGTNTGELFF.

The V call is TRBV6-1, the J call TRBJ2-1; D perhaps matches TRBD1 (6 bases). The CDR3 covers 13 residues. V was shortened by 6 bases and J by 4 bases, with 10 bases between the two germline ends. Germline CDR1 MNHNS, CDR2 SASEGT. CDR3 nucleotide sequence: TGTGCCAGCAGGAAACAGGGATACAATGAGCAGTTCTTC. It specifies CASRKQGYNEQFF.

The chain employs TRBV24-1 and TRBJ2-5, with TRBD2 matching over 10 bases. This CDR3 region has 16 residues. Germline loops: CDR1 KGHDR, CDR2 SFDVKD. V shed 0 bases, J shed 5 bases, and the junction held 5 bases outside the gene matches. This CDR3 reads CATSDLGSGGVETQYF. CDR3 sequence (DNA): TGTGCCACCAGTGATTTGGGCAGCGGGGGGGTTGAGACCCAGTACTTC.

This clonotype has just a few counts. The chain employs TRBV5-1 and TRBJ2-5, with a weak D call TRBD2 (5 bases). The CDR3 length is 15 residues. From germline, CDR1 is SGHRS and CDR2 YFSETQ. V dropped 0 bases and J dropped 4 bases, with 13 bases sitting between them. CDR3 nucleotide sequence: TGCGCCAGCAGCTTGGATGCCGGGATGGGAGAGACCCAGTACTTC. Protein: CASSLDAGMGETQYF.

This clonotype was recorded a few times. The V and J genes are TRBV20-1 and TRBJ2-7, with TRBD2 identical over 11 bases. Per the germline V gene, CDR1 is DFQATT and CDR2 is SNEGSKA (reference sequence). The CDR3 has 14 amino acids. With 0 bases clipped from V and 2 bases from J, the junction kept 0 bases outside the gene matches. The CDR3 nucleotides are TGCAGTGCTAGAGAACTAGCGGGAGCCTACGAGCAGTACTTC. Its protein is CSARELAGAYEQYF.

The chain combines TRBV7-2 with TRBJ1-1; 8 bases map to TRBD1. V was clipped by 1 base and J by 2 bases; unmatched bases: 6. Per germline, CDR1 SGHTA and CDR2 FQGNSA. The CDR3 spans 16 residues. CDR3 region: CASSLDSDRGNTEAFF. The CDR3, as DNA: TGTGCCAGCAGCTTAGATTCCGACAGGGGAAACACTGAAGCTTTCTTT.